This TCR beta chain was sequenced for a study of T cells in Graves' hyperthyroidism and ophthalmopathy. The CDR3 regions of TCR beta were amplified from RNA transcripts. First-round RT-PCR of the TCR CDR3 relied on the HTBI primer set. One entry per CDR3 protein results from TCRdb running MiXCR on the multiplex PCR reads. The sample has around 520,000 distinct CDR3 sequences, approximately 25% seen once. Study-level points and caveats: Stable hyperthyroidism was separated from ophthalmopathy by a model based on 13 V-J features.

Concerning this clonotype itself: Its antigen remains unidentified.

The CDR3 loop spans 15 amino acids. Germline V lookup: CDR1 DFQATT, CDR2 SNEGSKA (reference sequence). Trimming took 3 bases from V and 4 from J; bases not matched to a gene: 6. The chain links TRBV20-1 to TRBJ2-5; TRBD1 agrees at 12 bases. This TCR was recovered from a woman in her 30s with Graves' ophthalmopathy. Material: blood. The CDR3 coding sequence is TGCAGTGCTAGGGGCTGGGACAGGGGGCCAGAGACCCAGTACTTC. This sequence encodes CSARGWDRGPETQYF.